What follows are 30 T cell receptor beta chains derived from one specimen sequenced in a study of naive and memory T cell subsets. Study-level results: Naive repertoires, especially CD8, held a few larger clonotypes, possibly memory cells re-expressing CD45RA.

These TCRs are of unknown antigen specificity. Both TRBC1 and TRBC2 were covered by a beta constant-region primer of two equimolar oligonucleotides. Ligated cDNA was amplified by four rounds of PCR with nested alpha and beta constant-region primers and SP2. TCRdb redid the calling of the UMI-ligation and nested PCR reads with MiXCR, one entry per CDR3 protein. Here the sample spans some 82,000 distinct CDR3 sequences, around 10% being singletons. The specimen sequenced was naive CD4+ T cells from blood. All receptors derive from a human donor in good health.

The V call is TRBV7-9, the J call TRBJ1-4; D not certain. Trimming cost V 5 bases and J 0 bases, with 10 bases left between them. CDR3 size: 15 residues. In germline, CDR1 is SEHNR, CDR2 FQNEAQ (reference sequence). CDR3 bases: TGTGCCAGCAGCCCCGACCGGACAACTAATGAAAAACTGTTTTTT. Translated, it gives CASSPDRTTNEKLFF.

This clonotype was counted at least ten times. This chain joins TRBV11-2 and TRBJ2-2; D is unresolved. The CDR3 is made up of 17 amino acids. Deletions cut 3 bases from V and 0 bases from J, with 14 bases between. In germline, CDR1 is SGHAT, CDR2 FQNNGV. The chain's CDR3 is CASSFNGVSPNTGELFF. The CDR3 DNA reads as TGTGCCAGCAGCTTTAACGGTGTGAGCCCGAACACCGGGGAGCTGTTTTTT. The whole variable domain, remainder taken from reference TRBV11-2 and TRBJ2-2, is EAGVAQSPRYKIIEKRQSVAFWCNPISGHATLYWYQQILGQGPKLLIQFQNNGVVDDSQLPKDRFSAERLKGVDSTLKIQPAKLEDSAVYLCASSFNGVSPNTGELFFGEGSRLTVL.

This clonotype has just a few counts. The chain carries TRBV18 and TRBJ2-3, with a possible D match to TRBD2 (5 bases). The V gene lost 4 bases and the J gene lost 3 bases, with 11 bases spanning the gap. The germline CDR1 and CDR2 sequences are KGHSH and LQKENI. This CDR3 is built from 14 residues. This CDR3 is CASSLGLETDTQYF. DNA of the CDR3: TGTGCCAGCTCACTCGGACTTGAGACAGATACGCAGTATTTT.

This clonotype was counted at least ten times. The chain links TRBV7-9 to TRBJ2-7, with 11 positions matching TRBD2. Looked up from germline, CDR1 is SEHNR and CDR2 is FQNEAQ (reference sequence). Trimming at V came to 5 bases and at J to 0 bases, leaving 12 bases not matched to a gene. The CDR3 length is 18 residues. This chain's CDR3 is CASSPRNAGLAVSYEQYF. The CDR3 DNA follows: TGTGCCAGCAGCCCACGAAACGCGGGACTAGCGGTCTCCTACGAGCAGTACTTC.

The rearrangement uses TRBV10-3 and TRBJ2-4; D gene unclear. Germline V CDR1 and CDR2: ENHRY, SYGVKD. The CDR3 extends over 13 amino acids. V shed 4 bases and J shed 2 bases, with 6 bases lying between them. CDR3 residues: CAISGASKNIQYF. DNA of the CDR3: TGTGCCATCAGTGGGGCCTCCAAAAACATTCAGTACTTC.

This sequence joins TRBV30 and TRBJ2-3; the D is unclear. The CDR3 is 11 amino acids. Per germline, CDR1 GTSNPN and CDR2 SVGIG (reference sequence). Trimming left V 5 bases short and J 0 bases short, with 3 bases between. CDR3 sequence reads: CAWGSTDTQYF. The DNA of the CDR3 is TGTGCCTGGGGGAGCACAGATACGCAGTATTTT.

This clonotype was seen more than once but under ten times. V is TRBV6-2 or TRBV6-3 and J is TRBJ1-1; D is uncertain. The CDR3 spans 13 residues. Trimming stripped 8 bases from V and 1 base from J, with 11 bases between. The V gene's germline CDR1 is MNHEY and CDR2 SVGEGT. In DNA, the CDR3 is TGTGCCAGCTCCCGACGGGGGAACACTGAAGCTTTCTTT. This encodes CASSRRGNTEAFF.

This clonotype was counted a single time. This chain links TRBV15 with TRBJ1-2; 7 bases line up with TRBD1. CDR1 is LNHNV, CDR2 YYDKDF, per germline (reference sequence). V was clipped by 10 bases and J by 5 bases; unmatched bases: 13. CDR3 length: 14 residues. The CDR3 DNA reads as TGTGCCATCGGGACAGTCCGGGTGGGGTATGGCTACACCTTC. Translation gives CAIGTVRVGYGYTF.

At least ten counts were recorded for this clonotype. This sequence joins TRBV7-2 and TRBJ2-1; 7 positions agree with TRBD1. The CDR3 is 14 residues long. The V gene end was trimmed by 3 bases and the J gene end by 4 bases; junction bases not matched to a gene: 3. Germline V gene data show CDR1 as SGHTA and CDR2 as FQGNSA. The CDR3: CASSFPGQYNEQFF. The CDR3 DNA sequence: TGTGCCAGCAGCTTTCCGGGACAGTACAATGAGCAGTTCTTC.

The genes are TRBV5-1 and TRBJ1-4; maybe TRBD1 (5 bases). In germline, CDR1 is SGHRS, CDR2 YFSETQ. CDR3 size: 13 residues. The V end was cut by 0 bases, the J end by 6 bases, with 6 bases between. The CDR3: CASSLEGYEKLFF. The CDR3, as DNA: TGCGCCAGCAGCTTGGAGGGGTATGAAAAACTGTTTTTT.

DNA for the CDR3: TGTGCCAGCAGCGCGGAATCCATCCCTGCTAGCGGGACTAGCAAGTATTTT. It encodes CASSAESIPASGTSKYF. The chain is built from TRBV7-8 and TRBJ2-3, with 9 bases identical to TRBD2. The CDR3 spans 17 residues. The trim removed 5 bases at V and 13 bases at J, leaving 22 bases unmatched. Germline CDR1 SGHVS, CDR2 FQNEAQ. The full variable domain, with the rest looked up from reference TRBV7-8 and TRBJ2-3, is GAGVSQSPRYKVAKRGQDVALRCDPISGHVSLFWYQQALGQGPEFLTYFQNEAQLDKSGLPSDRFFAERPEGSVSTLKIQRTQQEDSAVYLCASSAESIPASGTSKYFGPGTRLTVL.

This clonotype was found a few times. This chain links TRBV9 with TRBJ1-1, with D perhaps TRBD1 (6 bases). Germline CDR1 is SGDLS and CDR2 is YYNGEE. The CDR3 sequence is 14 residues long. V was cut by 3 bases and J by 4 bases, with 13 bases left in between. The CDR3 DNA reads as TGTGCCAGCAGCGGGGCGGGGGCGGGCACTGAAGCTTTCTTT. Amino acid sequence: CASSGAGAGTEAFF.

This clonotype showed up just a few times. J is TRBJ2-1 and V is TRBV24-1; no firm D call. The germline CDR1 and CDR2 sequences are KGHDR and SFDVKD. This CDR3 spans 16 amino acids. Trimming shortened V by 2 bases and J by 0 bases, and 10 bases separated the two germline ends. CDR3 sequence (DNA): TGTGCCACCAGTGATTCGTCCTTGGGCTCCTACAATGAGCAGTTCTTC. This gives the protein CATSDSSLGSYNEQFF.

V usage is TRBV29-1 and J usage is TRBJ1-2; D may be TRBD1 (5 bases). The CDR3 has 13 residues. CDR1 SQVTM and CDR2 ANQGSEA come from the germline V gene. Trimming removed 4 bases at V and 0 bases at J, with 9 bases between. The chain's CDR3 is CSVAWGSNYGYTF. The CDR3 DNA follows: TGCAGCGTTGCATGGGGGTCTAACTATGGCTACACCTTC. The variable domain in full, completed from reference TRBV29-1 and TRBJ1-2, reads SAVISQKPSRDICQRGTSLTIQCQVDSQVTMMFWYRQQPGQSLTLIATANQGSEATYESGFVIDKFPISRPNLTFSTLTVSNMSPEDSSIYLCSVAWGSNYGYTFGSGTRLTVV.

The sample holds a few counts of this clonotype. The gene calls are TRBV18 and TRBJ2-7; 9 bases align to TRBD1. Germline V gives CDR1 KGHSH, CDR2 LQKENI. After removal of 5 bases from V and 6 bases from J, the junction contained 8 bases not matched to a gene. The CDR3 has 14 residues. This CDR3 reads CASSGTGNFPEQYF. DNA of the CDR3: TGTGCCAGCTCAGGGACAGGGAATTTTCCCGAGCAGTACTTC. Full variable domain (rest looked up from reference TRBV18 and TRBJ2-7): NAGVMQNPRHLVRRRGQEARLRCSPMKGHSHVYWYRQLPEEGLKFMVYLQKENIIDESGMPKERFSAEFPKEGPSILRIQQVVRGDSAAYFCASSGTGNFPEQYFGPGTRLTVT.

The J gene is TRBJ1-1, the V gene TRBV3-1, with D perhaps TRBD1 (6 bases). The length of the CDR3 is 15 residues. Per germline, CDR1 LGHDT and CDR2 YNNKEL (reference sequence). The V gene lost 4 bases and the J gene lost 6 bases, with 18 bases spanning the gap. The CDR3 loop is CASSRLAGVGSEAFF. In DNA form, the CDR3 reads TGTGCCAGCAGCCGATTAGCAGGGGTAGGATCTGAAGCTTTCTTT.

This clonotype was counted only a few times. V gene TRBV5-1 combines with J gene TRBJ2-5; D is unclear. Trimming cost V 0 bases and J 5 bases, with 8 bases left between them. CDR3 length: 13 residues. CDR1 and CDR2 from the germline V gene are SGHRS and YFSETQ. The CDR3 DNA sequence: TGCGCCAGCAGCTTGGGAGTTTCGGAGACCCAGTACTTC. It translates to CASSLGVSETQYF. Looking up the rest from reference TRBV5-1 and TRBJ2-5 gives the full variable domain: KAGVTQTPRYLIKTRGQQVTLSCSPISGHRSVSWYQQTPGQGLQFLFEYFSETQRNKGNFPGRFSGRQFSNSRSEMNVSTLELGDSALYLCASSLGVSETQYFGPGTRLLVL.

The V and J genes are TRBV12-3 or TRBV12-4 and TRBJ2-7; 12 bases map to TRBD2. Losses at the gene ends were 5 bases for V and 6 bases for J; bases not matched to a gene: 5. The CDR3 loop spans 14 amino acids. The CDR3 coding sequence is TGTGCCAGCAGTATCCTAGCGGGGGGGCGCGAGCAGTACTTC. As protein: CASSILAGGREQYF.

This clonotype came up a few times. The chain uses TRBV29-1 and TRBJ2-5, with D unresolved. Trimming removed 1 base from V and 1 base from J, with 13 bases in between. This CDR3 spans 15 amino acids. Germline loops: CDR1 SQVTM, CDR2 ANQGSEA. The CDR3 region is CSVEGPGRFQETQYF. As DNA, the CDR3 is TGCAGCGTTGAAGGCCCCGGACGGTTCCAAGAGACCCAGTACTTC.

This clonotype occurred many times. The rearrangement uses TRBV7-2 and TRBJ2-1, with 8 bases fitting TRBD1. This CDR3 has 15 residues. The J segment lost 7 bases and the V segment lost 5 bases, leaving 10 bases of the junction unmatched. Germline V CDR1 and CDR2: SGHTA, FQGNSA. This CDR3 reads CASSRTGMLRNEQFF. CDR3 DNA: TGTGCCAGCAGCCGGACAGGGATGTTGAGGAATGAGCAGTTCTTC.

The chain has TRBV24-1 and TRBJ1-5, with D perhaps matching TRBD1 (6 bases). The CDR3 spans 15 residues. Germline loops: CDR1 KGHDR, CDR2 SFDVKD. Trimming left V 4 bases short and J 3 bases short, with 12 bases between. Written as DNA, the CDR3 is TGTGCCACCAGTGACCCGGACAGTCCCAATCAGCCCCAGCATTTT. Its protein is CATSDPDSPNQPQHF.

This clonotype was observed a few times. This sequence joins TRBV3-1 and TRBJ2-3, with TRBD2 identical over 8 bases. Germline assignment: CDR1 LGHDT and CDR2 YNNKEL (reference sequence). J was trimmed by 1 base and V by 2 bases; bases with no gene match: 2. The CDR3 has 15 amino acids. DNA of the CDR3: TGTGCCAGCAGCCAATCACTAGCGGGCACAGATACGCAGTATTTT. Translating gives CASSQSLAGTDTQYF.

The chain carries TRBV27 and TRBJ1-4; D is uncertain. Between the trimmed V and J ends, which lost 6 bases and 4 bases, there was a span of 15 bases. The CDR3 extends over 15 amino acids. Germline CDR1 reads MNHEY; CDR2 reads SMNVEV (reference sequence). The CDR3 nucleotides read TGTGCCAGCAGCCCCTTAGGAGCACTTAATGAAAAACTGTTTTTT. It codes for CASSPLGALNEKLFF.

The rearrangement uses TRBV5-1 and TRBJ1-2; D unclear. Trimming left V 4 bases short and J 0 bases short, with 13 bases between. Germline CDR1 reads SGHRS; CDR2 reads YFSETQ. There are 15 residues in the CDR3. CDR3 in DNA: TGCGCCAGCAGCCAAACGTTACTAGCTAACTATGGCTACACCTTC. Its translation: CASSQTLLANYGYTF.

In its sample, this clonotype was seen a few times. The CDR3, as DNA: TGTGCCAGCAGTTTTGGGGTACTAGCGGGAGGATTCCAAGAGACCCAGTACTTC. It codes for CASSFGVLAGGFQETQYF. The chain recombines TRBV12-3 or TRBV12-4 with TRBJ2-5; 12 bases agree with TRBD2. The CDR3 contains 18 residues. The junction had 9 bases not matched to a gene; V was cut back by 3 bases and J by 1 base.

The V and J genes are TRBV5-1 and TRBJ1-1; TRBD1 agrees at 8 bases. V shed 1 base, J shed 5 bases, and the junction held 7 bases outside the gene matches. The CDR3 loop spans 15 amino acids. CDR1 and CDR2 (germline): SGHRS, YFSETQ. The CDR3 sequence: CASSLTGTGGTEAFF. For the CDR3, the DNA is TGCGCCAGCAGCTTGACCGGGACAGGAGGGACTGAAGCTTTCTTT.

This clonotype was found a few times. The chain recombines TRBV12-3 or TRBV12-4 with TRBJ2-7; D remains unclear. Deletions cut 6 bases from V and 2 bases from J, with 17 bases between. The CDR3 contains 15 residues. The CDR3 region is CASRLTRKNAYEQYF. The CDR3 DNA reads as TGTGCCAGCAGACTGACCCGAAAAAATGCCTACGAGCAGTACTTC.

There are a few counts of this clonotype. The chain combines TRBV6-6 with TRBJ2-1; D not certain. With 5 bases removed from V and 5 bases from J, the gap between germline ends came to 13 bases. Germline-derived CDR1 and CDR2 are MNHNY and SVGAGI (reference sequence). This CDR3 is 14 amino acids long. CDR3 DNA: TGTGCCAGCAGTCGGGTTGAGGAAAACAATGAGCAGTTCTTC. Encoded protein: CASSRVEENNEQFF.

This clonotype was picked up many times. This CDR3 is CASSQDRGPNNEQFF. The DNA of the CDR3 is TGTGCCAGCAGCCAGGACAGGGGGCCCAACAATGAGCAGTTCTTC. The chain carries TRBV4-2 and TRBJ2-1, with 11 bases aligning to TRBD1. J was trimmed by 5 bases and V by 3 bases; bases with no gene match: 3. Germline assignment: CDR1 LGHNA and CDR2 YNFKEQ. CDR3 length: 15 amino acids.

This rearrangement joins TRBV18 to TRBJ2-7, with D unclear. V shed 3 bases and J shed 0 bases, with 9 bases lying between them. This CDR3 comprises 14 residues. The germline V gene encodes CDR1 KGHSH and CDR2 LQKENI. This CDR3 reads CASSPYRDSYEQYF. CDR3 nucleotides: TGTGCCAGCTCACCTTACAGAGACTCCTACGAGCAGTACTTC.